The 5 T cell receptor beta chains below come from one sample, sequenced in a study of blood T cell repertoires in COVID-19. Measured with immunoSEQ multiplex PCR; TCRdb has only the in-frame clones, and not every one. The data hold tens of thousands of clones, with 73% observed a single time. The sample was peripheral blood. Source of these receptors: a man older than 75 with acute or convalescent COVID-19.

The chain uses TRBV24-1 and TRBJ2-1, with D maybe TRBD2 (6 bases). Trimming cost V 4 bases and J 6 bases, with 15 bases left between them. Germline assignment: CDR1 KGHDR and CDR2 SFDVKD. The CDR3 length is 15 residues. CDR3 nucleotides: TGTGCCACCAGTGAATGGACGGGAGATGGCAATGAGCAGTTCTTC. Protein sequence: CATSEWTGDGNEQFF.

The rearrangement uses TRBV7-9 and TRBJ2-3; D remains ambiguous. This CDR3 comprises 14 residues. Trimming pared 4 bases from V and 2 bases from J, leaving 10 bases between. CDR1 is SEHNR and CDR2 is FQNEAQ in the germline V gene (reference sequence). The CDR3 here is CASSYSWNTDTQYF. CDR3 DNA: TGTGCCAGCAGCTATAGCTGGAACACAGATACGCAGTATTTT.

The chain is built from TRBV6-6 and TRBJ2-1; 11 positions agree with TRBD1. With V trimmed by 5 bases and J by 7 bases, 7 bases remained unmatched. The CDR3 spans 15 residues. Looked up from germline, CDR1 is MNHNY and CDR2 is SVGAGI (reference sequence). The CDR3 sequence: CASSHGQGAGNEQFF. CDR3 nucleotide sequence: TGTGCCAGCAGTCATGGACAGGGGGCGGGAAATGAGCAGTTCTTC.

The sample holds one count of this clone. In DNA, the CDR3 is TGTGCCAGCAGGTCTACCGGGACAGGGCATTCACCCCTCCACTTT. Translation: CASRSTGTGHSPLHF. The chain uses TRBV5-5 and TRBJ1-6; 9 positions match TRBD1. V was pared by 5 bases and J by 8 bases, with 8 bases of the junction left unmatched. Germline V gives CDR1 SGHKS, CDR2 YYEKEE (reference sequence). The CDR3 is made up of 15 amino acids.

This clone qualifies as medium-sized. This chain uses TRBV2 with TRBJ1-6; possible D gene TRBD1, 6 bases. Germline-derived CDR1 and CDR2 are SNHLY and FYNNEI. Trimming cost V 10 bases and J 6 bases, with 16 bases left between them. The CDR3 totals 14 residues. CDR3 amino acids: CAKDKGGGNSPLHF. For the CDR3, the DNA is TGTGCCAAGGATAAGGGAGGGGGTAATTCACCCCTCCACTTT.